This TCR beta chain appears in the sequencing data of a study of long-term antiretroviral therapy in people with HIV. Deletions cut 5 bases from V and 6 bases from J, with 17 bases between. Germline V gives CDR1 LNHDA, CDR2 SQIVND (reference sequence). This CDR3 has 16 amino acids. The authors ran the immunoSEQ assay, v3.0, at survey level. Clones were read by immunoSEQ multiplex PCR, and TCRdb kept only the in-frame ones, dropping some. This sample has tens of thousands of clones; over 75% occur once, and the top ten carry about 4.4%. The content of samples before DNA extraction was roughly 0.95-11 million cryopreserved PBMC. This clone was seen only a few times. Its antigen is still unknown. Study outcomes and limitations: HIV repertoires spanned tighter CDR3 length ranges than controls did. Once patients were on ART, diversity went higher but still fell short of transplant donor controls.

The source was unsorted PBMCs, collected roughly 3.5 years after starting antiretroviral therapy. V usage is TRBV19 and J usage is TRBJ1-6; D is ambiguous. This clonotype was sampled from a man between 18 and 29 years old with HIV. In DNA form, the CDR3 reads TGTGCCAGTAGTGACGTGGGGTCGGTGGTTAATTCACCCCTCCACTTT. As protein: CASSDVGSVVNSPLHF.